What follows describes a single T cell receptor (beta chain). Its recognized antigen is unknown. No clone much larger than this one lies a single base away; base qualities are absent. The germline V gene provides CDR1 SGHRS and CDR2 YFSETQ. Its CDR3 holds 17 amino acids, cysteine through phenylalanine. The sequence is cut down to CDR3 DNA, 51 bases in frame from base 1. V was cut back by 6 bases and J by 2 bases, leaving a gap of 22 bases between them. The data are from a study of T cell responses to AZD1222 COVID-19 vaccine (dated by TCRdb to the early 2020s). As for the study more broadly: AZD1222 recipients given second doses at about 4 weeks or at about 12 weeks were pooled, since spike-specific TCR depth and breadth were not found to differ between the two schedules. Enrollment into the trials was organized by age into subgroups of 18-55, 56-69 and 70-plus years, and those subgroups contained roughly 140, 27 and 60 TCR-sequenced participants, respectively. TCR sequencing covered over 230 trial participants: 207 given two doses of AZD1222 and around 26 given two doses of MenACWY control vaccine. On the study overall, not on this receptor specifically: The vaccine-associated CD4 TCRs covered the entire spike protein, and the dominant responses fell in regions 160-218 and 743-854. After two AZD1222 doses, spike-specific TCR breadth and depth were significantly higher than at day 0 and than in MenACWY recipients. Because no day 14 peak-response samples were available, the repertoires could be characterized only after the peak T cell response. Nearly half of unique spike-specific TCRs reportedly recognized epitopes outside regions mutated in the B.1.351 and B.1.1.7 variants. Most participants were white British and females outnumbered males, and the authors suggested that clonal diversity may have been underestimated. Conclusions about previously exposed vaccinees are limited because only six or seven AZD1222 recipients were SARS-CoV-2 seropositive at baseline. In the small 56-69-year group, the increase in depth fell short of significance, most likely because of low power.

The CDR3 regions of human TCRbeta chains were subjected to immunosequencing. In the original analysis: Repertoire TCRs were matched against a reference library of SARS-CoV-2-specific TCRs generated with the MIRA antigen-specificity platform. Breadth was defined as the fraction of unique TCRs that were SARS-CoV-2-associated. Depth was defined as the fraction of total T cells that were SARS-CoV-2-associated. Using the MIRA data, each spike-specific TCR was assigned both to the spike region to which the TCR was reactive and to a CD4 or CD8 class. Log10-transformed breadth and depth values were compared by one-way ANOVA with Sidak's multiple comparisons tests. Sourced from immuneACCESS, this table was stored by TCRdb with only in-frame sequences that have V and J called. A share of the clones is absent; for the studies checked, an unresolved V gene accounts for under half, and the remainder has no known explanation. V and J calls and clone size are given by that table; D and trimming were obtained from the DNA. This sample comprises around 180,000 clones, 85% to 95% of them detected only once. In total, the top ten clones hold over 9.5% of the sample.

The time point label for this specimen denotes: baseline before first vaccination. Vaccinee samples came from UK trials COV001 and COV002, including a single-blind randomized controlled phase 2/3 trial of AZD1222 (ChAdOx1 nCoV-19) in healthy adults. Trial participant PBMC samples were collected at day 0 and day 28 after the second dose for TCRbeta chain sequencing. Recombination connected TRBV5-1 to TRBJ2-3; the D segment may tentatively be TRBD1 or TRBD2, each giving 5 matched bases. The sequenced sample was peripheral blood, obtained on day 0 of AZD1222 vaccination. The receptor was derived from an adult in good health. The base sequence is TGCGCCAGCAAATTGGGTGGGGCCCGGGGAATCACAGATACGCAGTATTTT. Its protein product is CASKLGGARGITDTQYF.